A single sample gave rise to the 32 T cell receptor beta chains below, sequenced in a study of CD8+CD57+ T cells in acquired aplastic anemia. Genomic DNA constituted the template upon which TCR beta VDJ and CDR3 profiling was performed. TCRdb reprocessed the reads via MiXCR and lists one record per CDR3 protein. In the table there are more than 100,000 distinct CDR3 sequences, around two fifths of which are singletons. The sequencing sample was made of sorted CD4+, CD8+, or CD8+CD57+ T cells (not recorded which) from PBMCs. Receptors originate from a human donor in good health, serving as a control.

This clonotype came up many times. J is TRBJ1-2 and V is TRBV12-3 or TRBV12-4; D remains unclear. The V gene lost 2 bases and the J gene lost 5 bases, with 9 bases spanning the gap. This CDR3 comprises 13 residues. CDR3 loop: CASSLNGPYGYTF. As DNA, the CDR3 is TGTGCCAGCAGTTTAAATGGGCCGTATGGCTACACCTTC.

The CDR3 nucleotides are TGCGCCAGCAGCAGGGACCCAGCGGGACTAGCTGTCGAGCAGTACTTC. Its translation is CASSRDPAGLAVEQYF. The chain recombines TRBV5-1 with TRBJ2-7, with 9 positions matching TRBD2. V lost 4 bases and J lost 6; bases outside the gene matches: 14. CDR1 is SGHRS, CDR2 YFSETQ, per germline. This CDR3 contains 16 residues.

This clonotype was recorded at least ten times. V and J are TRBV19 and TRBJ1-1; unclear D gene. Germline V gene lookup returns CDR1 LNHDA and CDR2 SQIVND (reference sequence). Trimming pared 7 bases from V and 0 bases from J, leaving 18 bases between. CDR3 size: 16 residues. In nucleotides, the CDR3 is TGTGCCAGTACCACAAACCGGGGTGGGCTGAACACTGAAGCTTTCTTT. Its translation: CASTTNRGGLNTEAFF.

This clonotype was detected ten times or more. The rearrangement links TRBV19 to TRBJ1-2; TRBD1 aligns across 8 bases. The V segment lost 3 bases and the J segment 4 bases; nucleotides outside the gene matches: 4. CDR1 is LNHDA, CDR2 SQIVND, per germline (reference sequence). The CDR3 consists of 14 residues. The CDR3 DNA reads TGTGCCAGTAGTATGGGACAGGTCCTCTATGGCTACACCTTC. Amino acid sequence: CASSMGQVLYGYTF.

The gene calls are TRBV19 and TRBJ1-6; TRBD1 is a possible D gene (6 bases). Trimming removed 3 bases at V and 7 bases at J, with 16 bases between. The CDR3 is 16 residues long. CDR1 is LNHDA and CDR2 is SQIVND in the germline V gene (reference sequence). CDR3 coding DNA: TGTGCCAGTAGTATCAGGATAAATACAGGGAATTCACCCCTCCACTTT. It codes for CASSIRINTGNSPLHF.

Details on this clonotype: Since a much larger clone is just one base distant, this may be a read error. The rearrangement uses TRBV20-1 and TRBJ1-1; a weak D match, TRBD1 (6 bases). This CDR3 has 16 amino acids. Trimming removed 0 bases at V and 6 bases at J, with 20 bases between. The germline V gene encodes CDR1 DFQATT and CDR2 SNEGSKA (reference sequence). In nucleotides, the CDR3 is TGCAGTGCTAGAGATCTTTCTAGGGGGGCGCACGCTGAAGCTTTCTTT. Translation gives CSARDLSRGAHAEAFF.

This clonotype has at least ten counts. This chain links TRBV16 with TRBJ1-1; D possibly corresponds to TRBD1 (5 bases). The CDR3 loop spans 11 amino acids. Trimming stripped 4 bases from V and 11 bases from J, with 11 bases between. Germline V CDR1 and CDR2: KGHSY, FQNENV. The CDR3 loop is CASSLRGRAFF. Written as DNA, the CDR3 is TGTGCCAGCAGCCTCCGGGGGAGGGCTTTCTTT.

This clonotype appeared many times. This rearrangement joins TRBV7-8 to TRBJ2-1, with 12 bases that match TRBD2. The J segment lost 7 bases and the V segment lost 3 bases, leaving 7 bases of the junction unmatched. From germline, CDR1 is SGHVS and CDR2 FQNEAQ. The CDR3 runs 16 residues. CDR3 sequence (DNA): TGTGCCAGCAGCTTGGCTAGCGGGAGGGCCTTAAATGAGCAGTTCTTC. It translates to CASSLASGRALNEQFF.

This clonotype was observed many times. The rearrangement uses TRBV12-3 or TRBV12-4 and TRBJ2-7, with 9 bases identical to TRBD1. The length of the CDR3 is 15 residues. The junction had 8 bases not matched to a gene; V was cut back by 2 bases and J by 6 bases. Here the CDR3 reads CASSLTGGPSPEQYF. For the CDR3, the DNA is TGTGCCAGCAGTTTAACAGGGGGCCCCTCACCCGAGCAGTACTTC.

This clonotype has a count of ten or more. The chain combines TRBV20-1 with TRBJ1-1; D possibly corresponds to TRBD1 (5 bases). Germline lookup yields CDR1 DFQATT and CDR2 SNEGSKA (reference sequence). The V end was cut by 6 bases, the J end by 3 bases, with 17 bases between. This CDR3 spans 14 amino acids. This CDR3 is CSAPAQGLYTEAFF. Written as DNA, the CDR3 is TGCAGTGCCCCAGCGCAGGGATTATACACTGAAGCTTTCTTT.

With respect to this clonotype: A read error may explain this, as a much larger clone is one base away. V and J are TRBV10-3 and TRBJ1-1; TRBD1 might be the D (5 bases). The CDR3 extends over 13 amino acids. From germline, CDR1 is ENHRY and CDR2 SYGVKD. CDR3 bases: TGTGCCAGCAGTTTGAGGGGTAAAACTGAAGCTTCCTTT. Translation gives CASSLRGKTEASF.

This clonotype was found many times. V and J are TRBV9 and TRBJ2-3; perhaps TRBD2 as D (7 bases). This CDR3 has 15 amino acids. The germline gives CDR1 SGDLS, CDR2 YYNGEE. The germline V and J ends were trimmed by 3 bases and 2 bases, with 13 bases remaining between them. The CDR3 sequence is CASSAFGGATDTQYF. The CDR3 region has the DNA TGTGCCAGCAGCGCCTTTGGGGGGGCCACAGATACGCAGTATTTT.

Notes on this clonotype: At one of its ends the junction is not consistent with the germline gene, which may arise from a read error. V usage is TRBV2 and J usage is TRBJ1-4, with TRBD1 matching 8 bases. Per germline, CDR1 SNHLY and CDR2 FYNNEI. There are 11 residues in the CDR3. DNA for the CDR3: TGTGCCGGCTCCCGGGACAGGCATCCAATCTTT. It codes for CAGSRDRHPIF.

In its sample, this clonotype was seen many times. This chain links TRBV7-2 with TRBJ2-1; D could derive from TRBD1 or TRBD2 (5 bases each). CDR3 length: 13 amino acids. Trimming shortened V by 5 bases and J by 4 bases, and 9 bases separated the two germline ends. Germline loops: CDR1 SGHTA, CDR2 FQGNSA. The CDR3: CASSGGVYNEQFF. The CDR3 coding sequence is TGTGCCAGCAGCGGGGGAGTTTACAATGAGCAGTTCTTC.

In its sample, this clonotype was seen many times. The chain uses TRBV9 and TRBJ1-3; D gene ambiguous. In germline, CDR1 is SGDLS, CDR2 YYNGEE. Trimming shortened V by 0 bases and J by 0 bases, and 10 bases separated the two germline ends. This CDR3 has 16 amino acids. The CDR3 here is CASSVGVGSSGNTIYF. The CDR3 DNA sequence: TGTGCCAGCAGCGTAGGGGTCGGCTCCTCTGGAAACACCATATATTTT.

The chain has TRBV7-6 and TRBJ1-5; no clear D. Per germline, CDR1 SGHVS and CDR2 FNYEAQ. The CDR3 totals 13 residues. Trimming left V 4 bases short and J 5 bases short, with 9 bases between. CDR3 sequence: CASSSDSDQPQHF. The CDR3, as DNA: TGTGCCAGCAGCTCCGACTCGGATCAGCCCCAGCATTTT.

This clonotype showed up many times. The rearrangement uses TRBV5-1 and TRBJ2-6, with 11 positions matching TRBD2. The CDR3 spans 20 residues. Trimming at V came to 4 bases and at J to 2 bases, leaving 14 bases not matched to a gene. The V gene's germline CDR1 is SGHRS and CDR2 YFSETQ. The CDR3 nucleotides read TGCGCCAGCAGCCCACTAAATCCCACTAGCGGGAGCCCTGGGGCCAACGTCCTGACTTTC. Translation gives CASSPLNPTSGSPGANVLTF.

This clonotype was counted many times. The V call is TRBV20-1, the J call TRBJ1-5, with no clear D. CDR3 length: 15 amino acids. Trimming stripped 0 bases from V and 4 bases from J, with 13 bases between. Germline assignment: CDR1 DFQATT and CDR2 SNEGSKA (reference sequence). The CDR3 is CSAREVYGRNQPQHF. The CDR3 DNA sequence: TGCAGTGCTAGAGAGGTATACGGGAGGAATCAGCCCCAGCATTTT.

Only a few counts were recorded for this clonotype. The gene calls are TRBV18 and TRBJ1-2; D perhaps matches TRBD1 (5 bases). The CDR3 length is 15 residues. Trimming took off 3 bases at V and 6 bases at J, with 17 bases between the two ends. CDR1 is KGHSH and CDR2 is LQKENI in the germline V gene. The CDR3 is CASSPTGGEGHGYTF. In DNA form, the CDR3 reads TGTGCCAGCTCACCTACAGGAGGAGAGGGGCATGGCTACACCTTC.

In its sample, this clonotype was seen many times. The chain employs TRBV7-6 and TRBJ2-1, with a weak D call TRBD1 (5 bases). Trimming cost V 2 bases and J 9 bases, with 20 bases left between them. Germline CDR1 reads SGHVS; CDR2 reads FNYEAQ. The CDR3 runs 16 residues. The CDR3 nucleotides read TGTGCCAGCAGCTTAACCCCAGCAGGGCGGCTTGGTGAGCAGTTCTTC. Protein sequence: CASSLTPAGRLGEQFF.

Ten or more counts support this clonotype. The rearrangement uses TRBV20-1 and TRBJ2-2, with 9 bases identical to TRBD2. CDR3 size: 18 residues. In germline, CDR1 is DFQATT, CDR2 SNEGSKA (reference sequence). Trimming took 4 bases from V and 6 from J; bases not matched to a gene: 18. The CDR3 DNA is TGCAGTGCTACCCCCCTTTTAGGTAGCGGGAGTTGGTCCGGGGAGCTGTTTTTT. Translation gives CSATPLLGSGSWSGELFF.

With respect to this clonotype: One junction end does not reproduce the germline sequence, and a read error may be involved. The V and J genes are TRBV7-2 and TRBJ1-4; D unclear. The CDR3 is made up of 15 amino acids. CDR1 is SGHTA and CDR2 is FQGNSA in the germline V gene. The chain's CDR3 is CANSLSGVSDEKLFF. The CDR3 DNA is TGTGCCAACAGCTTAAGTGGGGTCTCAGATGAAAAACTGTTTTTT.

This clonotype appeared many times. In nucleotides, the CDR3 is TGCAGTGCTAGAGTACAGGGGAGCAATCAGCCCCAGCATTTT. Its translation is CSARVQGSNQPQHF. The V call is TRBV20-1, the J call TRBJ1-5; TRBD1 matches at 7 bases. V was pared by 1 base and J by 1 base, with 1 base of the junction left unmatched. Germline V lookup: CDR1 DFQATT, CDR2 SNEGSKA (reference sequence). The CDR3 totals 14 residues.

This clonotype was recorded at least ten times. The chain uses TRBV6-5 and TRBJ1-2; D possibly corresponds to TRBD1 (6 bases). Trimming took off 3 bases at V and 4 bases at J, with 12 bases between the two ends. This CDR3 is 14 amino acids long. The germline gives CDR1 MNHEY, CDR2 SVGAGI. CDR3: CASSYGGFIYGYTF. The CDR3 nucleotides read TGTGCCAGCAGTTATGGGGGCTTCATCTATGGCTACACCTTC.

This chain joins TRBV29-1 and TRBJ1-1, with D unresolved. V was trimmed by 3 bases and J by 10 bases, leaving 15 bases between them. This CDR3 comprises 12 residues. Per the germline V gene, CDR1 is SQVTM and CDR2 is ANQGSEA. CDR3 bases: TGCAGCGTTGAGTTAGGTGGGGAAGGAGCTTTCTTT. Translation gives CSVELGGEGAFF. The full variable domain, in which reference TRBV29-1 and TRBJ1-1 provide the parts outside the CDR3, is SAVISQKPSRDICQRGTSLTIQCQVDSQVTMMFWYRQQPGQSLTLIATANQGSEATYESGFVIDKFPISRPNLTFSTLTVSNMSPEDSSIYLCSVELGGEGAFFGQGTRLTVV.

A note on this clonotype: This may be a read error, as it is one base from a much larger clone. V usage is TRBV12-5 and J usage is TRBJ1-5; 9 bases align to TRBD1. Germline CDR1 and CDR2: LGHNT and FRNRAP. This CDR3 is 17 amino acids long. The CDR3: CASGSAGQGRSNHPQHF. The CDR3 DNA reads as TGTGCTAGTGGTTCCGCGGGACAGGGAAGGAGCAATCATCCCCAGCATTTT.

CDR3 in amino acids: CATQGGDNSPLHF. CDR3 sequence (DNA): TGTGCCACCCAAGGGGGGGATAATTCACCCCTCCACTTT. The V and J genes are TRBV19 and TRBJ1-6; TRBD1 might be the D (6 bases). Trimming cost V 10 bases and J 5 bases, with 12 bases left between them. The CDR3 has 13 amino acids. The germline CDR1 and CDR2 sequences are LNHDA and SQIVND (reference sequence).

The V and J genes are TRBV15 and TRBJ2-7, with TRBD1 matching 9 bases. V shed 3 bases, J shed 4 bases, and the junction held 7 bases outside the gene matches. The CDR3 length is 15 residues. CDR1 LNHNV and CDR2 YYDKDF come from the germline V gene (reference sequence). As DNA, the CDR3 is TGTGCCACCAGCAGTAGAGGGACAGGGTCTTACGAGCAGTACTTC. This gives the protein CATSSRGTGSYEQYF.

The J gene is TRBJ2-7, the V gene TRBV7-6; 10 nucleotides match TRBD2. The length of the CDR3 is 15 residues. Germline CDR1 SGHVS, CDR2 FNYEAQ. The V and J ends lost 5 bases and 3 bases, in that order; junction bases with no gene match: 7. CDR3 sequence: CASSQASGSLYEQYF. The CDR3 DNA reads as TGTGCCAGCAGCCAAGCTAGCGGGAGTCTCTACGAGCAGTACTTC.

In regard to this clonotype: A read error is possible here, since a much larger clone lies one base away. This chain uses TRBV13 with TRBJ2-7; 10 bases are a match to TRBD1. The CDR3 has 17 amino acids. J gave up 3 bases and V 2 bases, and 10 bases lay outside the gene matches. The germline CDR1 and CDR2 sequences are PRHDT and FYEKMQ (reference sequence). The CDR3, as DNA: TGTGCCAGCAGCTTACCCCTGGGACAGGGGACCGACTACGAGCAGTACTTC. It yields the protein CASSLPLGQGTDYEQYF.

V usage is TRBV19 and J usage is TRBJ1-4; the match to TRBD1 covers 11 bases. Germline CDR1 is LNHDA and CDR2 is SQIVND (reference sequence). The ends lost 5 bases at V and 12 bases at J; junction bases unmatched: 5. The CDR3 loop spans 13 amino acids. The CDR3 is CASSPRTGGELFF. In DNA form, the CDR3 reads TGTGCCAGTAGTCCACGGACAGGGGGCGAACTGTTTTTT.

This clonotype was observed many times. The CDR3 DNA reads as TGTGCCAGCAGCTTAGCCCCCTTAAGGGCCCGGACCCTTACTGAAGCTTTCTTT. It codes for CASSLAPLRARTLTEAFF. The V call is TRBV7-2, the J call TRBJ1-1; the D is unclear. CDR1 is SGHTA, CDR2 FQGNSA, per germline. Trimming shortened V by 0 bases and J by 5 bases, and 22 bases separated the two germline ends. This CDR3 has 18 residues. The full variable domain, completed using reference TRBV7-2 and TRBJ1-1, is GAGVSQSPSNKVTEKGKDVELRCDPISGHTALYWYRQSLGQGLEFLIYFQGNSAPDKSGLPSDRFSAERTGGSVSTLTIQRTQQEDSAVYLCASSLAPLRARTLTEAFFGQGTRLTVV.